These 17 T cell receptor beta chains originate from one sample sequenced in a study of CXCR3-negative and CXCR3-positive naive CD8 T cells (dated 2019 in TCRdb). General study outcomes and caveats: TRB CDR3s from CXCR3-positive naive cells showed higher hydrophobicity (lower Kidera factor 4), lower energy, and higher strength and volume indices than CXCR3-negative naive cells.

For these receptors, no antigen is known. Sequencing was carried out with a NextSeq 550. The Human TCR Profiling Kit (MiLaboratory) was used to prepare UMI-labeled 5' RACE TRB cDNA libraries. TCRdb reprocessed the reads into one record per CDR3 protein sequence, lacking DNA. This specimen's table enumerates roughly 110,000 distinct CDR3 sequences. Around 0.35% of the sample is held by the ten biggest clonotypes. What was sequenced was naive CXCR3+ CD8+ T cells from blood. Explained via the paper, the cell subset or site label denotes: CD45RO-CCR7+CD27+CD95- naive CD8+ T cells expressing CXCR3 (TNR3+). These receptors originate from a human donor in good health. Some clones in this sample may be carry-over from other donors' samples.

This chain connects TRBV27 to TRBJ1-5. Germline V lookup: CDR1 MNHEY, CDR2 SMNVEV (reference sequence). The CDR3 is 14 residues long. CDR3 sequence: CASSLNRYNQPQHF.

This chain links TRBV5-5 with TRBJ2-2; TCRdb selects TRBD1, and the lack of DNA leaves this call unchecked. The germline gives CDR1 SGHKS, CDR2 YYEKEE (reference sequence). The CDR3 consists of 18 residues. The CDR3 is CASSLRVGRRPNTGELFF.

V gene TRBV29-1 combines with J gene TRBJ2-7; TCRdb indicates TRBD1, and absent DNA this call remains unverified. The CDR3 is made up of 14 amino acids. Germline CDR1 reads SQVTM; CDR2 reads ANQGSEA. The CDR3 region is CSVEGGDRRYEQYF.

CDR3 protein: CASSQGGNEQYF. The J gene is TRBJ2-7, the V gene TRBV27; TCRdb's D gene call, TRBD2, goes unchecked for lack of DNA. CDR1 is MNHEY, CDR2 SMNVEV, per germline (reference sequence). This CDR3 has 12 residues.

Here the CDR3 reads CASGTGRQTYEQYF. The rearrangement joins TRBV28 to TRBJ2-7; as DNA is missing, the TRBD1 call by TCRdb cannot be tested. Germline V lookup: CDR1 MDHEN, CDR2 SYDVKM. This CDR3 contains 14 residues.

The chain links TRBV3-1 to TRBJ2-7; TCRdb designates TRBD2, a call that cannot be tested without DNA. Germline assignment: CDR1 LGHDT and CDR2 YNNKEL (reference sequence). The CDR3 extends over 14 amino acids. The CDR3 region is CASSQGEGLYEQYF.

The chain links TRBV5-4 to TRBJ2-7. The CDR3 length is 14 residues. Germline V gene sequence: CDR1 SGHNT, CDR2 YYREEE (reference sequence). The CDR3 region is CASSLAQSSYEQYF.

The rearrangement uses TRBV28 and TRBJ2-7; TCRdb designates TRBD2, a call that cannot be tested without DNA. Germline loops: CDR1 MDHEN, CDR2 SYDVKM. This CDR3 is built from 14 residues. CDR3 sequence: CAIAGLYNTYEQYF.

This rearrangement joins TRBV20-1 to TRBJ2-7; the TCRdb call, TRBD2, lacks DNA for checking. Germline lookup yields CDR1 DFQATT and CDR2 SNEGSKA (reference sequence). This CDR3 has 17 amino acids. CDR3 amino acids: CSAIITSGRSGPYEQYF.

The chain links TRBV7-9 to TRBJ2-5; checking the TCRdb D call of TRBD1 is not possible without DNA. This CDR3 region has 15 residues. CDR1 is SEHNR, CDR2 FQNEAQ, per germline (reference sequence). The CDR3 is CASSLLGDNQETQYF. The entire variable domain, with the rest obtained from reference TRBV7-9 and TRBJ2-5, is as follows: DTGVSQNPRHKITKRGQNVTFRCDPISEHNRLYWYRQTLGQGPEFLTYFQNEAQLEKSRLLSDRFSAERPKGSFSTLEIQRTEQGDSAMYLCASSLLGDNQETQYFGPGTRLLVL.

The genes are TRBV4-3 and TRBJ2-1. CDR3 length equals 16 residues. Germline-derived CDR1 and CDR2 are LGHNA and YSLEER. This chain's CDR3 is CASSQDRRSPYNEQFF.

This sequence joins TRBV14 and TRBJ1-1. CDR1 SGHDN and CDR2 FVKESK come from the germline V gene. This CDR3 is 12 amino acids long. The CDR3: CASSRADTEAFF.

The chain combines TRBV28 with TRBJ2-1; as DNA is missing, the TRBD1 call by TCRdb cannot be tested. Germline loops: CDR1 MDHEN, CDR2 SYDVKM. The CDR3 extends over 15 amino acids. CDR3 amino acids: CASSDRGGLYNEQFF.

The V and J genes are TRBV28 and TRBJ2-3. The CDR3 has 14 residues. Per germline, CDR1 MDHEN and CDR2 SYDVKM. The CDR3 sequence: CASSEEWSTDTQYF. Full variable domain (remainder filled in from reference TRBV28 and TRBJ2-3): DVKVTQSSRYLVKRTGEKVFLECVQDMDHENMFWYRQDPGLGLRLIYFSYDVKMKEKGDIPEGYSVSREKKERFSLILESASTNQTSMYLCASSEEWSTDTQYFGPGTRLTVL.

V gene TRBV7-9 combines with J gene TRBJ2-3; TCRdb indicates TRBD2, and absent DNA this call remains unverified. The CDR3 consists of 15 residues. From germline, CDR1 is SEHNR and CDR2 FQNEAQ (reference sequence). The CDR3 loop reads CASSIVSGSLNTQYF. Combining the CDR3 with reference TRBV7-9 and TRBJ2-3 gives the whole variable domain DTGVSQNPRHKITKRGQNVTFRCDPISEHNRLYWYRQTLGQGPEFLTYFQNEAQLEKSRLLSDRFSAERPKGSFSTLEIQRTEQGDSAMYLCASSIVSGSLNTQYFGPGTRLTVL.

The V gene is TRBV25-1, the J gene TRBJ2-2; TCRdb names TRBD1, which stays unverified in the absence of DNA. This CDR3 is 16 amino acids long. CDR1 and CDR2 (germline): MGHDK, SYGVNS. The CDR3 is CASRFSGGSNTGELFF.

The chain has TRBV6-6 and TRBJ2-1; the TCRdb D gene call, TRBD1, has no DNA to confirm it. The V gene's germline CDR1 is MNHNY and CDR2 SVGAGI (reference sequence). The CDR3 covers 14 residues. The CDR3: CASSQTGVFGEQFF.